This T cell receptor beta chain is drawn from a study of shared clonotypes between healthy human individuals. Findings and caveats of the study: Naive subsets tended to show greater estimated richness than memory subsets. Blood was the only sampled material, and tissue repertoires likely differ.

CDR1 SEHNR and CDR2 FQNEAQ come from the germline V gene (reference sequence). CDR3 length: 17 amino acids. V lost 2 bases to trimming and J lost 7 bases; unmatched junction nucleotides: 16. Here immunoSEQ multiplex PCR was the method, and the copy in TCRdb shows in-frame clones only, minus some. The sample lists about 2.3 million clones, about 90% occurring once. Splitting the CD4+ cells yielded a CD45RA+ naive subset and a CD45RA-negative memory subset. As to this clone: Its specificity is unknown.

Sequencing input: naive CD4+ T cells from PBMCs. Documented subset: CD45RA+ positively selected. This receptor was identified in a man aged 18 to 30 in good health. Some clones in this sample may be carry-over from other donors' samples. The V call is TRBV7-9, the J call TRBJ2-7; 8 bases line up with TRBD2. DNA of the CDR3: TGTGCCAGCAGCTTACCCCCCGGGAGGGAGATATCTGAAGAGCAGTACTTC. The encoded protein is CASSLPPGREISEEQYF.